The TCR beta chain under discussion was sequenced for a study of monozygotic twins with inflammatory bowel disease. Study-wide results and caveats: Patient repertoires may have gained variability from differing immunosuppressive treatments. Against healthy co-twins, IBD patients had lower TCRbeta diversity (measured by inverse Simpson).

Note on this clonotype: Its matching antigen is unknown.

In eight separate reactions per sample, cDNA was generated. Template switching added UMIs carrying a 6-nucleotide sample barcode. No DNA is given; TCRdb re-called the 5' RACE reads and lists each CDR3 protein once. This sample carries some 400,000 distinct CDR3 sequences, with 2% to 2.5% going to the ten biggest clones. The CDR3 contains 14 residues. Germline CDR1 SGHRS, CDR2 YFSETQ. This chain connects TRBV5-1 to TRBJ1-1; TCRdb's D call of TRBD1 is untestable without DNA. Material: blood. The source is a human donor with ulcerative colitis or Crohn's disease, or a healthy co-twin of an affected twin (not recorded which). CDR3 sequence: CASSSTGERTEAFF.